Sequencing of this T cell receptor beta chain was carried out in a study of T cells in localized non-small cell lung cancer. Study results and caveats: Within adjacent lung there appeared a median 57 of the top 100 tumor clones. Uninvolved adjacent lung showed peak T cell clonality, exceeding tumor. Since sequencing was restricted to only one region of the tumor, intratumor heterogeneity remains a possibility. Density of T cells in blood, when higher, went with longer overall survival.

Concerning this clone: Its target is not known.

This table comes from immunoSEQ multiplex PCR, and its TCRdb copy is limited to in-frame clones, with some not included. The sample carries 20,000 to 30,000 clones, around 86% recorded once. This CDR3 spans 13 amino acids. CDR1 and CDR2 from the germline V gene are SEHNR and FQNEAQ (reference sequence). The V end lost 4 bases, the J end lost 6 bases, and 13 bases lay between the germline ends. Sequenced material: peripheral blood, taken before any cancer treatment. V and J are TRBV7-9 and TRBJ2-7; D unclear. The receptor comes from a woman aged 40-69 years with stage I lung adenocarcinoma. The CDR3 sequence is CASSSGPQSEQYF. As DNA, the CDR3 is TGTGCCAGCAGCTCCGGCCCGCAGAGCGAGCAGTACTTC.